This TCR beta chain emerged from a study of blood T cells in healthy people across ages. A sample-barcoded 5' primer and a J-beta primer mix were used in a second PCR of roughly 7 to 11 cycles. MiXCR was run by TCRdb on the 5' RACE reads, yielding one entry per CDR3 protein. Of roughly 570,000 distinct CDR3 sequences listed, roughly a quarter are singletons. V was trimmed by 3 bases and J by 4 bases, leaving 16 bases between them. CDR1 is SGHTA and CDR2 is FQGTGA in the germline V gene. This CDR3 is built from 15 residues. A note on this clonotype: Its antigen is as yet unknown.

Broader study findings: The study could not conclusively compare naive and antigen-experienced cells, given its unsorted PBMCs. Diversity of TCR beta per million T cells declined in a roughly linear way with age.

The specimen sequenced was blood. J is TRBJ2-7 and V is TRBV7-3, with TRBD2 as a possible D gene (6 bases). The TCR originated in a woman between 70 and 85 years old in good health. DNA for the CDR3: TGTGCCAGCAGCTTCGGGGCTAGCGAATCTTACGAGCAGTACTTC. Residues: CASSFGASESYEQYF. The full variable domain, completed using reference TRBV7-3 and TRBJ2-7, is GAGVSQTPSNKVTEKGKYVELRCDPISGHTALYWYRQSLGQGPEFLIYFQGTGAADDSGLPNDRFFAVRPEGSVSTLKIQRTERGDSAVYLCASSFGASESYEQYFGPGTRLTVT.